These 23 T cell receptor beta chains came from one sample sequenced in a study of T-cell memory formation after mild COVID-19. TCRdb itself ran the 5' RACE reads through MiXCR, one entry per CDR3 protein. The table has 270,000 or so distinct CDR3 sequences, under 20% seen once. Sequencing was carried out using PBMCs or a T cell subset sorted from them (not recorded which). All receptors come from a young man who had mild COVID-19 (a few samples of this study predate the infection). Cell type and time point are not known.

This clonotype was observed a handful of times. The chain recombines TRBV12-3 or TRBV12-4 with TRBJ2-3; 7 bases are a match to TRBD1. This CDR3 is built from 17 residues. V lost 1 base, J lost 2 bases, and 9 bases stayed unmatched. Here the CDR3 DNA reads TGTGCCAGCAGTTTAGGGACGGGACAGATAATCACAGATACGCAGTATTTT. This encodes CASSLGTGQIITDTQYF.

At least ten counts were recorded for this clonotype. The V and J genes are TRBV5-1 and TRBJ2-7, with D possibly matching TRBD2 (5 bases). Germline V gene sequence: CDR1 SGHRS, CDR2 YFSETQ. The V end was cut by 1 base, the J end by 2 bases, with 10 bases between. The CDR3 loop spans 14 amino acids. The CDR3 DNA follows: TGCGCCAGCAGCTTGCGGAACGGGGCCTACGAGCAGTACGTC. Residues: CASSLRNGAYEQYV.

V is TRBV5-1 and J is TRBJ1-6; D is possibly TRBD1 (6 bases). V gave up 4 bases and J gave up 7 bases, with 15 bases separating them. CDR1 SGHRS and CDR2 YFSETQ come from the germline V gene. This CDR3 region has 15 residues. In DNA form, the CDR3 reads TGCGCCAGCAGCAGCTACAGGGCTGAGAATTCACCCCTCCACTTT. This codes for CASSSYRAENSPLHF.

The genes are TRBV12-3 or TRBV12-4 and TRBJ1-4, with TRBD1 matching 9 bases. The CDR3 totals 19 residues. V trimming: 3 bases; J trimming: 1 base; junction bases outside the gene matches: 12. CDR3 sequence: CASSFGGQGFFGTNEKLFF. The CDR3 region has the DNA TGTGCCAGCAGTTTTGGTGGACAGGGGTTTTTTGGAACTAATGAAAAACTGTTTTTT.

The chain is built from TRBV6-4 and TRBJ2-5; D may be TRBD1 (6 bases). The CDR3 sequence is 14 residues long. Germline CDR1 and CDR2: MRHNA and SNTAGT. Trimming removed 0 bases from V and 2 bases from J, with 7 bases in between. The CDR3 coding sequence is TGTGCCAGCAGTGACTCCGGACAGCAAGAGACCCAGTACTTC. It specifies CASSDSGQQETQYF.

This clonotype came up a few times. The V call is TRBV5-1, the J call TRBJ1-1; 7 nucleotides match TRBD1. With 0 bases clipped from V and 4 bases from J, the junction kept 6 bases outside the gene matches. CDR1 SGHRS and CDR2 YFSETQ come from the germline V gene. The CDR3 contains 15 residues. CDR3 bases: TGCGCCAGCAGCTTGGATCCAGGGGGGGGCACTGAAGCTTTCTTT. The encoded protein is CASSLDPGGGTEAFF.

In its sample, this clonotype was seen a few times. The gene calls are TRBV3-1 and TRBJ1-4; D may be TRBD1 (5 bases). V was clipped by 3 bases and J by 10 bases, with 15 bases between them. The CDR3 runs to 14 residues. Germline assignment: CDR1 LGHDT and CDR2 YNNKEL (reference sequence). The CDR3 DNA reads TGTGCCAGCAGCCAGCGGGACCGGGCGGGAAAACTGTTTTTT. This sequence encodes CASSQRDRAGKLFF.

This clonotype was counted only a few times. The J gene is TRBJ1-1, the V gene TRBV12-3 or TRBV12-4; maybe TRBD1 (5 bases). This CDR3 is 13 amino acids long. Trimming left V 3 bases short and J 6 bases short, with 11 bases between. The CDR3 sequence is CASSLTRASEAFF. In DNA form, the CDR3 reads TGTGCCAGCAGTTTGACCAGGGCTTCTGAAGCTTTCTTT.

This clonotype was detected only a few times. CDR3 nucleotides: TGTGCCAGCAGCACCGGATTTTTGGGGAAGACCCAGTACTTC. The encoded protein is CASSTGFLGKTQYF. The chain carries TRBV5-6 and TRBJ2-5; D is ambiguous. The V end was cut by 4 bases, the J end by 6 bases, with 16 bases between. Per the germline V gene, CDR1 is SGHDT and CDR2 is YYEEEE. CDR3 length equals 14 residues.

The V call is TRBV6-5, the J call TRBJ1-1; 7 bases line up with TRBD1. CDR1 and CDR2 (germline): MNHEY, SVGAGI. The CDR3 has 14 residues. J was trimmed by 4 bases and V by 2 bases; bases with no gene match: 4. Here the CDR3 DNA reads TGTGCCAGCAGTTACAAGCGGGACAGCACTGAAGCTTTCTTT. Its translation is CASSYKRDSTEAFF.

This clonotype was observed a handful of times. V usage is TRBV30 and J usage is TRBJ1-1, with D unresolved. CDR1 GTSNPN and CDR2 SVGIG come from the germline V gene (reference sequence). With 2 bases removed from V and 4 bases from J, the gap between germline ends came to 11 bases. This CDR3 comprises 13 residues. CDR3 in DNA: TGTGCCTGGAGTCCGGTTCGACGCACTGAAGCTTTCTTT. Its translation is CAWSPVRRTEAFF.

The V gene is TRBV5-5, the J gene TRBJ2-7, with 8 bases aligning to TRBD1. The junction had 7 bases not matched to a gene; V was cut back by 4 bases and J by 4 bases. Germline lookup yields CDR1 SGHKS and CDR2 YYEKEE (reference sequence). The length of the CDR3 is 14 residues. The CDR3 bases are TGTGCCAGCAGCAAGGGGACAGGCCTGTACGAGCAGTACGTC. Its translation: CASSKGTGLYEQYV.

CDR3 in amino acids: CASSYQGYSWDTQYF. The CDR3 region has the DNA TGTGCCAGCAGCTATCAGGGCTACTCGTGGGATACGCAGTATTTT. The chain employs TRBV7-6 and TRBJ2-3, with D maybe TRBD1 (5 bases). The V end lost 4 bases, the J end lost 6 bases, and 17 bases lay between the germline ends. The CDR3 runs 15 residues. Germline V gives CDR1 SGHVS, CDR2 FNYEAQ. The complete variable domain, with remaining parts taken from reference TRBV7-6 and TRBJ2-3, reads GAGVSQSPRYKVTKRGQDVALRCDPISGHVSLYWYRQALGQGPEFLTYFNYEAQQDKSGLPNDRFSAERPEGSISTLTIQRTEQRDSAMYRCASSYQGYSWDTQYFGPGTRLTVL.

This rearrangement joins TRBV6-6 to TRBJ2-3; no clear D gene. Germline values: CDR1 MNHNY, CDR2 SVGAGI (reference sequence). The CDR3 has 12 amino acids. V shed 4 bases and J shed 6 bases, with 8 bases lying between them. CDR3 sequence (DNA): TGTGCCAGCAGTTCCGTCGGGGATACGCAGTATTTT. This translates into CASSSVGDTQYF.

This clonotype showed up just a few times. The chain employs TRBV20-1 and TRBJ2-3; no firm D call. V was trimmed by 4 bases and J by 5 bases, leaving 7 bases between them. This CDR3 region has 11 residues. CDR1 is DFQATT, CDR2 SNEGSKA, per germline (reference sequence). The CDR3 loop is CSANFGDTQYF. CDR3 in DNA: TGCAGTGCTAACTTCGGAGATACGCAGTATTTT.

V usage is TRBV6-2 or TRBV6-3 and J usage is TRBJ1-3, with D unresolved. Germline CDR1 reads MNHEY; CDR2 reads SVGEGT. Between the trimmed V and J ends, which lost 0 bases and 3 bases, there was a span of 9 bases. There are 15 residues in the CDR3. The CDR3 is CASSYSKSIGNTIYF. Written as DNA, the CDR3 is TGTGCCAGCAGTTACTCGAAGAGCATTGGAAACACCATATATTTT.

This clonotype has a handful of counts. The CDR3 sequence: CASSLSPGSEAFF. In DNA, the CDR3 is TGTGCCAGCAGCTTAAGTCCAGGGAGTGAAGCTTTCTTT. The J gene is TRBJ1-1, the V gene TRBV7-3, with a weak D call TRBD1 (5 bases). Germline CDR1 reads SGHTA; CDR2 reads FQGTGA. This CDR3 has 13 amino acids. Trimming took off 1 base at V and 7 bases at J, with 10 bases between the two ends.

The table lists this clonotype with many counts. This chain links TRBV25-1 with TRBJ2-7; a possible D gene is TRBD1 (5 bases). V was pared by 0 bases and J by 6 bases, with 15 bases between. CDR3 length: 15 amino acids. Germline V gives CDR1 MGHDK, CDR2 SYGVNS. The DNA of the CDR3 is TGTGCCAGCAGTGAATATCTTTTAGGACATGGCGAGCAGTACTTC. It specifies CASSEYLLGHGEQYF.

This chain links TRBV5-6 with TRBJ2-7; no clear D. Trimming removed 3 bases from V and 4 bases from J, with 11 bases in between. Germline assignment: CDR1 SGHDT and CDR2 YYEEEE. This CDR3 contains 13 residues. The CDR3 spells CASSSPSLYEQYV. CDR3 DNA: TGTGCCAGCAGCTCGCCTTCCCTTTACGAGCAGTACGTC.

This clonotype was detected a few times. The V gene is TRBV5-1, the J gene TRBJ1-5; TRBD1 agrees at 9 bases. V trimming: 4 bases; J trimming: 4 bases; junction bases outside the gene matches: 6. The CDR3 has 15 residues. CDR1 and CDR2 from the germline V gene are SGHRS and YFSETQ. Written as DNA, the CDR3 is TGCGCCAGCAGCCCACAGGGGGCGATTAATCAGCCCCAGCATTTT. As protein: CASSPQGAINQPQHF.

This clonotype has ten or more counts. The J gene is TRBJ2-3, the V gene TRBV4-1, with D unclear. The germline V and J ends were trimmed by 1 base and 5 bases, with 4 bases remaining between them. This CDR3 spans 12 amino acids. Looked up from germline, CDR1 is MGHRA and CDR2 is YSYEKL. CDR3 residues: CASSQGGDTQYF. The DNA for the CDR3 is TGCGCCAGCAGCCAAGGGGGAGATACGCAGTATTTT.

This chain connects TRBV6-2 or TRBV6-3 to TRBJ2-4, with D perhaps matching TRBD1 (5 bases). Germline V gene lookup returns CDR1 MNHEY and CDR2 SVGEGT. Trimming removed 6 bases from V and 9 bases from J, with 15 bases in between. The CDR3 has 13 residues. CDR3 DNA: TGTGCCAGCAGCCTCGACAGATTGGGCATTCAGTACTTC. Amino acid sequence: CASSLDRLGIQYF.

This clonotype was found a few times. The chain combines TRBV15 with TRBJ1-3; 9 nucleotides agree with TRBD1. The V gene's germline CDR1 is LNHNV and CDR2 YYDKDF (reference sequence). CDR3 size: 15 residues. After removal of 1 base from V and 7 bases from J, the junction contained 5 bases not matched to a gene. The CDR3 nucleotides read TGTGCCACCAGCAGAGCGGGACAGGGTTTCAACACCATATATTTT. Amino acids: CATSRAGQGFNTIYF. Looking up the rest from reference TRBV15 and TRBJ1-3 gives the full variable domain: DAMVIQNPRYQVTQFGKPVTLSCSQTLNHNVMYWYQQKSSQAPKLLFHYYDKDFNNEADTPDNFQSRRPNTSFCFLDIRSPGLGDTAMYLCATSRAGQGFNTIYFGEGSWLTVV.